The 25 T cell receptor beta chains below come from one sample, sequenced in a study of metastatic and nonmetastatic thyroid tumors. Thyroid surgery was performed in patients who had received no treatment beforehand. TCRdb re-called the PCR reads through MiXCR. Here the sample spans several thousand clones, approximately 15% being singletons. The sample taken for sequencing was blood. Every receptor here comes from a female donor with papillary thyroid cancer or a benign thyroid nodule (not recorded which). Some clones in this sample may be carry-over from other donors' samples.

In its sample, this clone ranks as medium-sized. The rearrangement links TRBV18 to TRBJ1-1; D is unclear. The CDR3 has 12 amino acids. Trimming shortened V by 6 bases and J by 3 bases, and 8 bases separated the two germline ends. The germline V gene encodes CDR1 KGHSH and CDR2 LQKENI. The CDR3 loop reads CASSRVDTEAFF. The CDR3 DNA sequence: TGTGCCAGCTCTCGAGTGGACACTGAAGCTTTCTTT.

This clone is medium-sized (0.01 to 0.1%) by share. This chain joins TRBV10-1 and TRBJ2-5, with D perhaps being TRBD1 or TRBD2 (5 bases each). The V gene lost 4 bases and the J gene lost 1 base, with 7 bases spanning the gap. This CDR3 spans 13 amino acids. In germline, CDR1 is WNHNN, CDR2 SYGVQD (reference sequence). In nucleotides, the CDR3 is TGCGCCAGCAGTGTCGGGACCCAAGAGACCCAGTACTTC. Protein product: CASSVGTQETQYF.

The sample holds many counts of this clone. The chain uses TRBV7-9 and TRBJ2-3; the match to TRBD2 covers 8 bases. The CDR3 has 15 amino acids. Per germline, CDR1 SEHNR and CDR2 FQNEAQ (reference sequence). Losses at the gene ends were 3 bases for V and 2 bases for J; bases not matched to a gene: 4. This CDR3 reads CASSFGTSPTDTQYF. The CDR3 nucleotides are TGTGCCAGCAGCTTCGGGACTAGTCCCACAGATACGCAGTATTTT.

This clone was counted only a few times. V and J are TRBV6-5 and TRBJ1-1, with D possibly TRBD1 on 5 matching bases. CDR3 size: 14 residues. The V gene's germline CDR1 is MNHEY and CDR2 SVGAGI. With 2 bases removed from V and 7 bases from J, the gap between germline ends came to 14 bases. CDR3 in amino acids: CASSYGISGGEAFF. The CDR3 bases are TGTGCCAGCAGTTACGGTATTTCGGGGGGTGAAGCTTTCTTT.

This clone was observed many times. The rearrangement joins TRBV4-1 to TRBJ2-5; 13 nucleotides agree with TRBD2. With 1 base clipped from V and 5 bases from J, the junction kept 10 bases outside the gene matches. This CDR3 has 18 amino acids. Germline V gene sequence: CDR1 MGHRA, CDR2 YSYEKL. CDR3 sequence (DNA): TGCGCCAGCAGCCAAGTTGAGGGACTAGCGGGACCTCAGGAGACCCAGTACTTC. Residues: CASSQVEGLAGPQETQYF.

This clone is categorized as medium-sized. The V and J genes are TRBV12-3 or TRBV12-4 and TRBJ1-4; D is unresolved. The CDR3 loop spans 14 amino acids. Trimming pared 4 bases from V and 7 bases from J, leaving 13 bases between. Here the CDR3 DNA reads TGTGCCAGCAGTTCGCAGGCCGTGATTGAAAAACTGTTTTTT. It yields the protein CASSSQAVIEKLFF.

Judged by abundance, this clone is medium-sized. This chain links TRBV2 with TRBJ2-5, with D possibly TRBD2 on 6 matching bases. This CDR3 has 15 residues. V was clipped by 6 bases and J by 4 bases, with 18 bases between them. Germline loops: CDR1 SNHLY, CDR2 FYNNEI. DNA for the CDR3: TGTGCCAGCAGGCGGGCTAGCGCCACCCGAGAGACCCAGTACTTC. Its protein product is CASRRASATRETQYF.

This CDR3 is CASSPRTGPLVIYEQYF. The CDR3 DNA is TGTGCCAGCAGCCCCCGGACAGGGCCCCTCGTAATCTACGAGCAGTACTTC. This rearrangement joins TRBV7-8 to TRBJ2-7, with 8 bases identical to TRBD1. Germline V gives CDR1 SGHVS, CDR2 FQNEAQ. The CDR3 consists of 17 residues. J was trimmed by 3 bases and V by 5 bases; bases with no gene match: 15.

This clone occurred many times. This chain links TRBV27 with TRBJ2-3; D assignment may be TRBD1 or TRBD2 (6 bases each). The germline CDR1 and CDR2 sequences are MNHEY and SMNVEV (reference sequence). The CDR3 has 14 amino acids. Trimming shortened V by 4 bases and J by 3 bases, and 11 bases separated the two germline ends. The CDR3 sequence: CASSSRGRTDTQYF. The CDR3 bases are TGTGCCAGCAGTTCCCGGGGGCGGACAGATACGCAGTATTTT.

Relative to its sample, this clone is medium-sized (0.01 to 0.1%). J is TRBJ1-2 and V is TRBV28; 7 bases match TRBD1. Germline CDR1 and CDR2: MDHEN and SYDVKM. V dropped 4 bases and J dropped 7; count of bases not matched to a gene: 3. This CDR3 region has 12 residues. The CDR3 loop is CASSSDRVGYTF. CDR3 nucleotides: TGTGCCAGCAGTTCCGACAGGGTTGGCTACACCTTC.

This clone turned up a few times. The chain couples TRBV10-2 to TRBJ1-4; D unresolved. CDR1 is WSHSY, CDR2 SAAADI, per germline. The CDR3 is 13 amino acids. V shed 7 bases and J shed 5 bases, with 11 bases lying between them. CDR3 protein: CASTQHLNEKLFF. The CDR3 nucleotides read TGCGCCAGCACCCAGCACTTGAATGAAAAACTGTTTTTT.

By frequency in the sample, this clone is medium-sized. The V and J genes are TRBV6-2 or TRBV6-3 and TRBJ1-1; a weak D match, TRBD1 (6 bases). The V and J ends lost 6 bases and 1 base respectively, with 12 bases between them. CDR3 size: 14 residues. Germline values: CDR1 MNHEY, CDR2 SVGEGT. The CDR3 DNA reads TGTGCCAGCAGGGAGGGAGGGGGGAACACTGAAGCTTTCTTT. Residues: CASREGGGNTEAFF.

The rearrangement links TRBV10-3 to TRBJ1-1, with 8 bases lining up with TRBD1. This CDR3 contains 13 residues. From germline, CDR1 is ENHRY and CDR2 SYGVKD. V gave up 11 bases and J gave up 1 base; unmatched junction bases: 6. The DNA for the CDR3 is TGTGCCTCCACCGGGACAGGGAACACTGAAGCTTTCTTT. Translation: CASTGTGNTEAFF.

This clone is medium-sized (0.01 to 0.1%) within its sample. The chain has TRBV12-3 or TRBV12-4 and TRBJ1-2; TRBD1 is a possible D gene (5 bases). The CDR3 consists of 14 residues. V shed 6 bases and J shed 8 bases, with 19 bases lying between them. The CDR3 spells CASRRLKGSSGYTF. The CDR3 DNA follows: TGTGCCAGCAGGCGATTAAAGGGGAGTTCGGGCTACACCTTC.

The chain carries TRBV5-1 and TRBJ2-7; weak D call: TRBD2 (5 bases). This CDR3 has 14 residues. Between the trimmed V and J ends, which lost 4 bases and 3 bases, there was a span of 14 bases. Per the germline V gene, CDR1 is SGHRS and CDR2 is YFSETQ. The CDR3 coding sequence is TGCGCCAGCAGCGATCTAGCCCTCAGCTACGAGCAGTACTTC. It encodes CASSDLALSYEQYF.

This clone was recorded many times. At one of its ends the junction is not consistent with the germline gene, which may arise from a read error. The sample has other DNA sequences that encode this CDR3 too. The J gene is TRBJ1-4, the V gene TRBV7-6; weak D call: TRBD1 (6 bases). Germline-derived CDR1 and CDR2 are SGHVS and FNYEAQ. CDR3 length equals 16 residues. CDR3: CASSREGVAANEKLFF. As DNA, the CDR3 is TGCGCCAGCAGCCGAGAGGGGGTTGCAGCTAATGAAAAACTGTTTTTT.

The chain is built from TRBV30 and TRBJ2-7; 7 nucleotides agree with TRBD2. The CDR3 consists of 14 residues. Looked up from germline, CDR1 is GTSNPN and CDR2 is SVGIG (reference sequence). The V and J ends lost 3 bases and 3 bases, in that order; junction bases with no gene match: 8. CDR3: CAWSHTSEFYEQYF. The CDR3 bases are TGTGCCTGGAGCCACACTAGCGAGTTCTACGAGCAGTACTTC.

This clone showed up many times. Since a much larger clone is just one base distant, this may be a read error. The chain combines TRBV2 with TRBJ1-2, with 7 bases lining up with TRBD1. There are 16 residues in the CDR3. Germline-derived CDR1 and CDR2 are SNHLY and FYNNEI. The DNA for the CDR3 is TGTGCAAACGAGGGACAGATGGAGGATCAAGGAAATGGCTACATCTTC. Its protein product is CANEGQMEDQGNGYIF.

This clone showed up many times. This rearrangement joins TRBV27 to TRBJ1-4; a weak D match, TRBD1 (6 bases). CDR1 MNHEY and CDR2 SMNVEV come from the germline V gene (reference sequence). The CDR3 sequence is 18 residues long. Trimming left V 3 bases short and J 4 bases short, with 21 bases between. The CDR3 DNA is TGTGCCAGCAGTTTTATCGGGGGCATTGGGGGTCTTAATGAAAAACTGTTTTTT. As protein: CASSFIGGIGGLNEKLFF.

This clone was observed a handful of times. J is TRBJ2-1 and V is TRBV2; TRBD2 matches 8 bases. Trimming at V came to 3 bases and at J to 8 bases, leaving 9 bases not matched to a gene. Per the germline V gene, CDR1 is SNHLY and CDR2 is FYNNEI. The CDR3 spans 15 residues. The CDR3 DNA reads TGTGCCAGCAGTGAGGACGGGGGGGCGCTCTATGAGCAGTTCTTC. Translating gives CASSEDGGALYEQFF.

This clone was counted only a few times. An end of the junction does not agree with germline; a read error may underlie this. The V call is TRBV24-1, the J call TRBJ2-6, with D perhaps TRBD2 (6 bases). The germline gives CDR1 KGHDR, CDR2 SFDVKD. This CDR3 is 16 amino acids long. The CDR3 reads CATSDAGYSGANVLTF. CDR3 nucleotide sequence: TGTGCCACCAGTGATGCGGGGTATTCTGGGGCAAACGTCCTGACTTTC.

Only a few counts were recorded for this clone. Since the CDR3 does not end with the conserved phenylalanine or tryptophan, this likely comes from a read error. No DNA is shown, since the ends of the CDR3 on it are uncertain; the CDR3 is the one TCRdb lists. This chain links TRBV12-3 or TRBV12-4 with TRBJ1-3; the DNA was not used to check the table's D call, TRBD1. From its first to its last residue, the CDR3 has 13 amino acids. The CDR3 here is CASTPGFGNTLYC.

The rearrangement links TRBV6-2 or TRBV6-3 to TRBJ2-1, with 10 bases that match TRBD2. The CDR3 extends over 15 amino acids. Germline V CDR1 and CDR2: MNHEY, SVGEGT. V lost 7 bases to trimming and J lost 4 bases; unmatched junction nucleotides: 7. CDR3 nucleotide sequence: TGTGCCAGCACACTAGGACTAGCGGAGTACAATGAGCAGTTCTTC. It yields the protein CASTLGLAEYNEQFF.

This clone was recorded many times. V is TRBV5-6 and J is TRBJ2-4, with TRBD2 matching 7 bases. J was trimmed by 0 bases and V by 4 bases; bases with no gene match: 4. CDR1 is SGHDT, CDR2 YYEEEE, per germline. This CDR3 spans 15 amino acids. The DNA of the CDR3 is TGTGCCAGCAGCCCCTGGGGGGGAGCCAAAAACATTCAGTACTTC. This translates into CASSPWGGAKNIQYF. The full variable domain, its missing parts supplied by reference TRBV5-6 and TRBJ2-4, is DAGVTQSPTHLIKTRGQQVTLRCSPKSGHDTVSWYQQALGQGPQFIFQYYEEEERQRGNFPDRFSGHQFPNYSSELNVNALLLGDSALYLCASSPWGGAKNIQYFGAGTRLSVL.

This clone occurred many times. The chain is built from TRBV2 and TRBJ2-4; D assignment may be TRBD1 or TRBD2 (6 bases each). CDR3 length: 17 residues. Germline values: CDR1 SNHLY, CDR2 FYNNEI. Deletions cut 0 bases from V and 5 bases from J, with 17 bases between. CDR3 in amino acids: CASSEATTGAGENIQYF. The CDR3, as DNA: TGTGCCAGCAGTGAAGCGACGACGGGGGCCGGGGAAAACATTCAGTACTTC.